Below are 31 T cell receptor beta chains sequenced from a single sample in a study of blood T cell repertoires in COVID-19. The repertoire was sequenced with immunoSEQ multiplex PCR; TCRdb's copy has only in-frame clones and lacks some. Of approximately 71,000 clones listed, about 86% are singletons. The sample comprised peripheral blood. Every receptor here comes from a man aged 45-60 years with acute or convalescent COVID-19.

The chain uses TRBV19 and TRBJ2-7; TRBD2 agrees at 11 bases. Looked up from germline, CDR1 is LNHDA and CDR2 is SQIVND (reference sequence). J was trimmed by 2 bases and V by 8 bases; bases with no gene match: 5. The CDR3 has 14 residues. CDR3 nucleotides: TGTGCCAGTTCACCGGGACTAGCGGCCTACGAGCAGTACTTC. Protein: CASSPGLAAYEQYF.

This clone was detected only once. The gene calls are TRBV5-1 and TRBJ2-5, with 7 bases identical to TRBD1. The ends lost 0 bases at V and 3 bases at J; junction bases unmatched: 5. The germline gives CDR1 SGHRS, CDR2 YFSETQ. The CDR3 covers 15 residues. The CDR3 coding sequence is TGCGCCAGCAGCTTGGAACCCGGGACAGAAGAGACCCAGTACTTC. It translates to CASSLEPGTEETQYF.

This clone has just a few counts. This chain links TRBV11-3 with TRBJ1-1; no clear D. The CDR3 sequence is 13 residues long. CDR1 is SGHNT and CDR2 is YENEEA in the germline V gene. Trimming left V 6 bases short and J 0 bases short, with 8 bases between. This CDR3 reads CASSFSVNTEAFF. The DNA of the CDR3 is TGTGCCAGCAGTTTCTCGGTGAACACTGAAGCTTTCTTT.

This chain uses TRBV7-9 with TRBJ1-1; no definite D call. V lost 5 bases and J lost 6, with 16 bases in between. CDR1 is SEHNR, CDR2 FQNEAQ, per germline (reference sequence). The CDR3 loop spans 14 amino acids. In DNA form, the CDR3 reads TGTGCCAGCAGCGAGAGAGGCGACGGCTCTGAAGCTTTCTTT. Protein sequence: CASSERGDGSEAFF.

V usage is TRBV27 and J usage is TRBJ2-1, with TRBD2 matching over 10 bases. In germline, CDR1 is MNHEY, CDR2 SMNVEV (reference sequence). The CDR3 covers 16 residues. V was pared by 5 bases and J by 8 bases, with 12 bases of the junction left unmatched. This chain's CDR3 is CASSAPGLANIYEQFF. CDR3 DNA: TGTGCCAGCAGTGCGCCGGGACTAGCGAATATTTATGAGCAGTTCTTC.

CDR3 amino acids: CASSERLAAHNEQFF. As DNA, the CDR3 is TGTGCCAGCAGTGAGCGACTAGCGGCCCACAATGAGCAGTTCTTC. The rearrangement uses TRBV2 and TRBJ2-1; 9 nucleotides align to TRBD2. Germline CDR1 reads SNHLY; CDR2 reads FYNNEI. The junction had 5 bases not matched to a gene; V was cut back by 3 bases and J by 5 bases. The CDR3 spans 15 residues.

CDR3 nucleotides: TGTGCCAGCTCAATTGGGACAGACAACTATGGCTACACCTTC. Translating it yields CASSIGTDNYGYTF. J is TRBJ1-2 and V is TRBV18; 7 bases agree with TRBD1. The germline gives CDR1 KGHSH, CDR2 LQKENI. The V and J ends lost 5 bases and 2 bases, in that order; junction bases with no gene match: 5. This CDR3 is built from 14 residues.

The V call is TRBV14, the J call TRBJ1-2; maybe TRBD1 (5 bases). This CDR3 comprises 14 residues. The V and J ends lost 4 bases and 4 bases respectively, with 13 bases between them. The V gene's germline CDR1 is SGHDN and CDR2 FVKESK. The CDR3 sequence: CASSPSDTVYGYTF. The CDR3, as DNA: TGTGCCAGCAGCCCTTCGGACACCGTCTATGGCTACACCTTC.

The CDR3 protein is CASSRGTGGNGGYTF. As DNA, the CDR3 is TGTGCCAGCAGCAGAGGGACAGGGGGGAATGGTGGCTACACCTTC. This chain connects TRBV7-8 to TRBJ1-2; 11 bases are shared with TRBD1. Germline V lookup: CDR1 SGHVS, CDR2 FQNEAQ. This CDR3 is built from 15 residues. After removal of 5 bases from V and 7 bases from J, the junction contained 9 bases not matched to a gene.

The CDR3 DNA is TGTGCCAGCAGTGATATAGCGGGGTGGAACACCGGGGAGCTGTTTTTT. The encoded protein is CASSDIAGWNTGELFF. The rearrangement uses TRBV25-1 and TRBJ2-2; 8 bases line up with TRBD2. With 3 bases clipped from V and 1 base from J, the junction kept 4 bases outside the gene matches. The CDR3 contains 16 residues. CDR1 is MGHDK and CDR2 is SYGVNS in the germline V gene.

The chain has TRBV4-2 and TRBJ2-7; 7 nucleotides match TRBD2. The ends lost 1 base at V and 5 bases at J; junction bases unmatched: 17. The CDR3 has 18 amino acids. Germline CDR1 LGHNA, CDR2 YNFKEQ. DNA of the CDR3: TGTGCCAGCAGCCAAGTTACGGGATCTAGCGGACCTCGGGACGAGCAGTACTTC. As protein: CASSQVTGSSGPRDEQYF.

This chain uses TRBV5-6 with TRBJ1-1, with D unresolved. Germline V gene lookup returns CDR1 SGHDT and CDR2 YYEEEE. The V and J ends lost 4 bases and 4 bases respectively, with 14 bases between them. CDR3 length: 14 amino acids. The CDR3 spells CASSAAPTGTEAFF. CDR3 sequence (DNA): TGTGCCAGCAGCGCAGCGCCGACTGGCACTGAAGCTTTCTTT. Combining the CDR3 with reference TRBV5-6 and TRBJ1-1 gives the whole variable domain DAGVTQSPTHLIKTRGQQVTLRCSPKSGHDTVSWYQQALGQGPQFIFQYYEEEERQRGNFPDRFSGHQFPNYSSELNVNALLLGDSALYLCASSAAPTGTEAFFGQGTRLTVV.

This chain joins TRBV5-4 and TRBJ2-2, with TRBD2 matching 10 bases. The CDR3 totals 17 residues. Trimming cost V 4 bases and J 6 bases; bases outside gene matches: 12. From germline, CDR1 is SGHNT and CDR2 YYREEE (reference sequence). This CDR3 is CASSIKRGGHIAGELFF. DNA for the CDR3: TGTGCCAGCAGCATTAAGCGGGGGGGCCATATAGCCGGGGAGCTGTTTTTT. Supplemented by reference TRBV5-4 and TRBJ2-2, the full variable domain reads ETGVTQSPTHLIKTRGQQVTLRCSSQSGHNTVSWYQQALGQGPQFIFQYYREEENGRGNFPPRFSGLQFPNYSSELNVNALELDDSALYLCASSIKRGGHIAGELFFGEGSRLTVL.

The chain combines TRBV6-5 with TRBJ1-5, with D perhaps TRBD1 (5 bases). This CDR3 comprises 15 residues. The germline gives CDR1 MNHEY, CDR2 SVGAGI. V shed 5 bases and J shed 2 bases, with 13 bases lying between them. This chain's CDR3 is CASSLQGVGNQPQHF. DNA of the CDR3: TGTGCCAGCAGTCTCCAGGGTGTCGGCAATCAGCCCCAGCATTTT.

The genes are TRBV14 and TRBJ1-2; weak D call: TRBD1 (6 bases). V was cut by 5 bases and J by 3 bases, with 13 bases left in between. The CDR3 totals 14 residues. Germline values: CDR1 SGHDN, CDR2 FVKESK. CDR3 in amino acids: CASSWDTRHYGYTF. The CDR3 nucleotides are TGTGCCAGCAGCTGGGACACCAGGCACTATGGCTACACCTTC.

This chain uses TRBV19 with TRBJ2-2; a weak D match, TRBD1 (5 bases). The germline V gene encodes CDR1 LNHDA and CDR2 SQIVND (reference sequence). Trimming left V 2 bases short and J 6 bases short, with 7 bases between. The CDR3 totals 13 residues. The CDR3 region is CASSIQGSGELFF. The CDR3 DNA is TGTGCCAGTAGTATACAGGGCTCCGGGGAGCTGTTTTTT. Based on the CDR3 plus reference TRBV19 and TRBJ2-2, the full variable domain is DGGITQSPKYLFRKEGQNVTLSCEQNLNHDAMYWYRQDPGQGLRLIYYSQIVNDFQKGDIAEGYSVSREKKESFPLTVTSAQKNPTAFYLCASSIQGSGELFFGEGSRLTVL.

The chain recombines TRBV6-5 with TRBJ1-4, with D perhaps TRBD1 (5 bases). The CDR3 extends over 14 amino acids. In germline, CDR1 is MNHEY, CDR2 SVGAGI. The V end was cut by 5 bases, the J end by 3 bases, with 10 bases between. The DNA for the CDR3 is TGTGCCAGCAGTAGACAGCATCCTAATGAAAAACTGTTTTTT. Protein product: CASSRQHPNEKLFF.

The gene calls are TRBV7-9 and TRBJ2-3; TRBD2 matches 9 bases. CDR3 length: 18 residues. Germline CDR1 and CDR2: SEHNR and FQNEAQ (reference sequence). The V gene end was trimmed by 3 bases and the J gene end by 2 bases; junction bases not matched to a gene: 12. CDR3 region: CASSFVAGGPGFTDTQYF. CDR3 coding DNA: TGTGCCAGCAGCTTCGTTGCGGGAGGGCCAGGATTCACAGATACGCAGTATTTT. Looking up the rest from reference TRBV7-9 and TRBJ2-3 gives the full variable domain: DTGVSQNPRHKITKRGQNVTFRCDPISEHNRLYWYRQTLGQGPEFLTYFQNEAQLEKSRLLSDRFSAERPKGSFSTLEIQRTEQGDSAMYLCASSFVAGGPGFTDTQYFGPGTRLTVL.

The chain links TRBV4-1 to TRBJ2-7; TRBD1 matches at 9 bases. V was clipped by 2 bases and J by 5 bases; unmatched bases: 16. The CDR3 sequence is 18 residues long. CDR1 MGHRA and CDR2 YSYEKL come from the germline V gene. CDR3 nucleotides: TGCGCCAGCAGCCAAAGGGGGCCGCCGGGACAGGGTATCAACGAGCAGTACTTC. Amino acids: CASSQRGPPGQGINEQYF.

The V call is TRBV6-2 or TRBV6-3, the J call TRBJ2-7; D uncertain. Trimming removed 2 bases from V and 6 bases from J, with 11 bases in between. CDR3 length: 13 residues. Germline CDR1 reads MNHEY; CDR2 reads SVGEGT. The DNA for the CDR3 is TGTGCCAGCAGTTACCCGACATGGTCCGAGCAGTACTTC. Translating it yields CASSYPTWSEQYF.

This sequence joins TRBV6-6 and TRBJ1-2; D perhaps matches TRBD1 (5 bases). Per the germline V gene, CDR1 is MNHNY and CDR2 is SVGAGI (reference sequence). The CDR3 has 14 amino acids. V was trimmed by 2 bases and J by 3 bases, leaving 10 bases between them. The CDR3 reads CASSYTGVDYGYTF. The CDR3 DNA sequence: TGTGCCAGCAGTTACACGGGGGTGGACTATGGCTACACCTTC.

This CDR3 is CASGRGATGKLFF. The CDR3 bases are TGTGCCAGCGGTCGGGGAGCTACTGGAAAACTGTTTTTT. V usage is TRBV28 and J usage is TRBJ1-4; D remains ambiguous. The CDR3 is made up of 13 amino acids. V was pared by 8 bases and J by 10 bases, with 17 bases between. Germline V gene sequence: CDR1 MDHEN, CDR2 SYDVKM.

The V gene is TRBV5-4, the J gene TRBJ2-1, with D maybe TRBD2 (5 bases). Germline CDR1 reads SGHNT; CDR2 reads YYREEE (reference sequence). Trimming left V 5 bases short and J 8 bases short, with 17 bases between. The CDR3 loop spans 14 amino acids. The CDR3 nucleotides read TGTGCCAGCAGTCCGCAGAGACCCGGGGATGAGCAGTTCTTC. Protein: CASSPQRPGDEQFF.

CDR3 sequence reads: CASSPGTGLDNEQFF. CDR3 nucleotides: TGTGCCAGCAGCCCCGGGACAGGGCTAGACAATGAGCAGTTCTTC. This chain joins TRBV11-3 and TRBJ2-1, with 9 bases identical to TRBD1. Losses at the gene ends were 5 bases for V and 5 bases for J; bases not matched to a gene: 7. Germline V gene sequence: CDR1 SGHNT, CDR2 YENEEA. The length of the CDR3 is 15 residues. Filled out from reference TRBV11-3 and TRBJ2-1, the complete variable domain reads EAGVVQSPRYKIIEKKQPVAFWCNPISGHNTLYWYLQNLGQGPELLIRYENEEAVDDSQLPKDRFSAERLKGVDSTLKIQPAELGDSAVYLCASSPGTGLDNEQFFGPGTRLTVL.

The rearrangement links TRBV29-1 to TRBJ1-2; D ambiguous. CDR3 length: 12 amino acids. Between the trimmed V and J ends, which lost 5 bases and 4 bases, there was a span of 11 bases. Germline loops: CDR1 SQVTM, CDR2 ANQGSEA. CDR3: CSVNRETYGYTF. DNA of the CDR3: TGCAGCGTTAATCGGGAGACCTATGGCTACACCTTC.

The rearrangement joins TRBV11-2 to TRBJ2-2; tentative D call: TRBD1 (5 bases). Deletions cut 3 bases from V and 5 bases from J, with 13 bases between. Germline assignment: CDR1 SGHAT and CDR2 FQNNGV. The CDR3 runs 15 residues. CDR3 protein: CASSLNRPRTGELFF. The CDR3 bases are TGTGCCAGCAGCTTGAACAGGCCAAGGACCGGGGAGCTGTTTTTT.

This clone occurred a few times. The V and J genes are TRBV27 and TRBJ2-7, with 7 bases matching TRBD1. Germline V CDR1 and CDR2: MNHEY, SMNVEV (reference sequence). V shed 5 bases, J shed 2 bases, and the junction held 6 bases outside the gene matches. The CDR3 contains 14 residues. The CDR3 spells CASSPTTGTYEQYF. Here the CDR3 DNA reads TGTGCCAGCAGTCCGACGACAGGGACCTACGAGCAGTACTTC.

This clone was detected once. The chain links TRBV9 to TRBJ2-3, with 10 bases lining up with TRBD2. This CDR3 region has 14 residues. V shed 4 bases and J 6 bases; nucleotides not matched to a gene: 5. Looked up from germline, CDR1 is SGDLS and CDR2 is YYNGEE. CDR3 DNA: TGTGCCAGCAGCTCAGCGGGGGGGCATGATACGCAGTATTTT. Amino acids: CASSSAGGHDTQYF.

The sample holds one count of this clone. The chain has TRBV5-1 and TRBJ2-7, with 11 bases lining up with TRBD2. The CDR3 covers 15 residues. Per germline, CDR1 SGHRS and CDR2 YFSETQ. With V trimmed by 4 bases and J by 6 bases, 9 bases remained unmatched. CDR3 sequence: CASSPLAGDRAEQYF. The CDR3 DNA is TGCGCCAGCAGCCCACTAGCGGGAGATCGTGCCGAGCAGTACTTC. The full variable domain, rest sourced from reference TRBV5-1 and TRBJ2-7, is KAGVTQTPRYLIKTRGQQVTLSCSPISGHRSVSWYQQTPGQGLQFLFEYFSETQRNKGNFPGRFSGRQFSNSRSEMNVSTLELGDSALYLCASSPLAGDRAEQYFGPGTRLTVT.

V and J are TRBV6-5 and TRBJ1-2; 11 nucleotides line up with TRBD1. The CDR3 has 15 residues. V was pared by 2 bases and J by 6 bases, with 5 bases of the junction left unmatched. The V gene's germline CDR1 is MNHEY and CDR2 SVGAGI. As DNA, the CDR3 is TGTGCCAGCAGTTACGGACAGGGGGCAGTTGATGGCTACACCTTC. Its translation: CASSYGQGAVDGYTF.

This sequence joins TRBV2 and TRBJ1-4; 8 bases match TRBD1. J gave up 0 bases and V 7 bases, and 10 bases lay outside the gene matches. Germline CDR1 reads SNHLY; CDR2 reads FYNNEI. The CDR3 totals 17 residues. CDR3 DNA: TGTGCCAGCAACAGACAGGGGCGGGGTGCAACTAATGAAAAACTGTTTTTT. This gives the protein CASNRQGRGATNEKLFF.